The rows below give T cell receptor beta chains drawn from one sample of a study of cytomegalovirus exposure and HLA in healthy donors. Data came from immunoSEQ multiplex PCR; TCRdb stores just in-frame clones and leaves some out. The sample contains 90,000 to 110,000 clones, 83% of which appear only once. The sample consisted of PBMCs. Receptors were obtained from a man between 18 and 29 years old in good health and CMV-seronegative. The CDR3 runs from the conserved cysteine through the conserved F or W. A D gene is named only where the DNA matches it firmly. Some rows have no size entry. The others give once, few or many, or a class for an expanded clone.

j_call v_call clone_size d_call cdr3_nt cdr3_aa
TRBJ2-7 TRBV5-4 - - TGTGCCAGCAGCGCCCGGGGTTACTACGAGCAGTACTTC CASSARGYYEQYF
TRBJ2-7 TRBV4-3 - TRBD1 TGCGCCAGCAGCCAAGGGACGGGACAGACCTACGAGCAGTACTTC CASSQGTGQTYEQYF
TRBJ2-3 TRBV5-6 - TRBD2 TGTGCCAGCAGTGCCGGGGGAGTTCGGGGGGCAGATACGCAGTATTTT CASSAGGVRGADTQYF
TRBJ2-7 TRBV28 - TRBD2 TGTGCCAGCAGCCAGCCTACTAGCGGTTCCCGCTACGAGCAGTACTTC CASSQPTSGSRYEQYF
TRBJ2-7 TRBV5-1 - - TGCGCCAGCAGCTTGGGCACAGGTGGTTCCGAGCAGTACTTC CASSLGTGGSEQYF
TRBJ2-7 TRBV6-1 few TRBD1 TGTGCCCAGAGGACAGGCCTCGTCCACGAGCAGTACTTC CAQRTGLVHEQYF
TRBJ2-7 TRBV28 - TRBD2 TGTGCCAGTTGGTTTGGGGGGGTCTCCTACGAGCAGTACTTC CASWFGGVSYEQYF
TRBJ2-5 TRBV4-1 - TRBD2 TGCGCCAGCAGCCAAGTTGGACTAGCGGCTGGGGCCCAGTACTTC CASSQVGLAAGAQYF
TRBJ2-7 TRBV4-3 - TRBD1 TGCGCCAGCAGCCCAGGGACAGGCCCAGGGTACGAGCAGTACTTC CASSPGTGPGYEQYF
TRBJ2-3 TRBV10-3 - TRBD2 TGTGCCATCAGGGCCGGCGGGAGGGTCGCAGATACGCAGTATTTT CAIRAGGRVADTQYF
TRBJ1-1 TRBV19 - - TGTGCCAGTAGTATAGTAGGCGGGCCCACTGAAGCTTTCTTT CASSIVGGPTEAFF
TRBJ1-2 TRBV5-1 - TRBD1 TGCGCCAGCAGCGAGGGACAGTGGGACTATGGCTACACCTTC CASSEGQWDYGYTF
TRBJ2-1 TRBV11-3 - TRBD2 TGTGCCAGCAGCTCGGGGGACGTGATAGCGGGCTCGACATACAATGAGCAGTTCTTC CASSSGDVIAGSTYNEQFF
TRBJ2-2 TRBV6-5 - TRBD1 TGTGCCAGCAGTCTCCGACAGGGCGGCACCGGGGAGCTGTTTTTT CASSLRQGGTGELFF
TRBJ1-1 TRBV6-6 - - TGTGCCAGCAGTACAAACACTGAAGCTTTCTTT CASSTNTEAFF
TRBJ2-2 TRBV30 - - TGTGCCTGGAGACACAGTGGGAACACCGGGGAGCTGTTTTTT CAWRHSGNTGELFF
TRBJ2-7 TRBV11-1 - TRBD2 TGTGCCAGCAGTTCAGATGGGACTAATACCTACGAGCAGTACTTC CASSSDGTNTYEQYF
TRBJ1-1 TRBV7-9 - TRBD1 TGTTCCAGCGCAGGGGGGAACACTGAAGCTTTCTTT CSSAGGNTEAFF
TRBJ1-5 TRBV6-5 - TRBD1 TGTGCCAGCAGTTCAGGACAGGGTTGGAGCAATCAGCCCCAGCATTTT CASSSGQGWSNQPQHF
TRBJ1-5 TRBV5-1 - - TGCGCCAGCAGCTTGGAACAGGGACAGCCCCAGCATTTT CASSLEQGQPQHF
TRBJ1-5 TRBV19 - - TGTGCCAGTAGTATAGGAGGAGGGATTCAGCCCCAGCATTTT CASSIGGGIQPQHF
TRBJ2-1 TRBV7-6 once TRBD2 TGTGCCAGCAGCTTAAGGATAGCGGGAGGGCTTTCAGGTGATGAGCAGTTCTTC CASSLRIAGGLSGDEQFF
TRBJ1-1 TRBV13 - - TGTGCCAGCAGGTACAGGGATATGAACACTGAAGCTTTCTTT CASRYRDMNTEAFF
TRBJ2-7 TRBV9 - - TGTGCCAGCAGCGTAGCAGACTCTAGTATGGCCTACGAGCAGTACTTC CASSVADSSMAYEQYF
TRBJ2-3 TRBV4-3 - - TGCGCCAGCAGCCAAGATTCCAGGGCTCTCACAGATACGCAGTATTTT CASSQDSRALTDTQYF
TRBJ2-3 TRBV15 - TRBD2 TGTGCCACCAGCAGAGATTTGTCGTCGGGGGGAACAGATACGCAGTATTTT CATSRDLSSGGTDTQYF
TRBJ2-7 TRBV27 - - TGTGCCAGCAGCATTACCGTTATGGGTAGCGGAAAGCCCCCCCGGCAGTACTTC CASSITVMGSGKPPRQYF
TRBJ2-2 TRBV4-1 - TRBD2 TGCGCCAGCAGCCTTAGACTAGCGTCTAACACCGGGGAGCTGTTTTTT CASSLRLASNTGELFF
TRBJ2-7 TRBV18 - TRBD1 TGTGCCAGCTCACCAAGGACAGGTAGCGAGCAGTACTTC CASSPRTGSEQYF
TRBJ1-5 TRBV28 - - TGTGCCAGCATTTCCGGCAATCAGCCCCAGCATTTT CASISGNQPQHF
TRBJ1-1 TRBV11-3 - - TGTGCCAGCAGCCCCCCGGGCAGGGGATCCACTGAAGCTTTCTTT CASSPPGRGSTEAFF
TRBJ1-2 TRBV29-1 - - TGCAGCGTCACAGGAACCGACAGGTCGCGAGGCTACACCTTC CSVTGTDRSRGYTF
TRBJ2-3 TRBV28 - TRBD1 TGTGCCACACACAGGGGGGTAACAGATACGCAGTATTTT CATHRGVTDTQYF
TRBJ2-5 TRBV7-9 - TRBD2 TGTGCCAGCAGCTTAGCGGGAGCGGGGGAGACCCAGTACTTC CASSLAGAGETQYF
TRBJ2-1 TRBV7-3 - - TGTGCCAGCAGCTCCCGACTCTACAATGAGCAGTTCTTC CASSSRLYNEQFF
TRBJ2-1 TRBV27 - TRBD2 TGTGCCAGCAGAGAGAGAGCGGGAACCTCCTACAATGAGCAGTTCTTC CASRERAGTSYNEQFF
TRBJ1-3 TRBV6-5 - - TGTGCCAGCCGTTCGGGGGGCTCTGGAAACACCATATATTTT CASRSGGSGNTIYF
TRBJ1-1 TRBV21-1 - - TGTGCCAGCAGCAAGGATGACAGATCCATGAACACTGAAGCTTTCTTT CASSKDDRSMNTEAFF
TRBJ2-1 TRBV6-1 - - TGTGCCAGCAGTGGCAGCGCCTACAATGAGCAGTTCTTC CASSGSAYNEQFF
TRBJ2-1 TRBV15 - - TGTGCCACCAGCAGAGATTACGCAGGCTGGCAGTTCTTC CATSRDYAGWQFF
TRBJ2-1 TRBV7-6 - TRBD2 TGTGCCAGCAGCCCCGTAAGCGGGAGGCTCGAGCAGTTCTTC CASSPVSGRLEQFF
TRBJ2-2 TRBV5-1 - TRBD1 TGCGCCAGCAGCTTGGTAGCCGGACAGGGTACGATCGGGGAGCTGTTTTTT CASSLVAGQGTIGELFF
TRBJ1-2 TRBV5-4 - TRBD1 TGTGCCAGCAGCACAGGTGGGGGACAGGGCTATGGCTACACCTTC CASSTGGGQGYGYTF
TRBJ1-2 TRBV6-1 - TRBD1 TGTGCCGGACGGGGTCAGGGGGCTGTCAGCTATGGCTACACCTTC CAGRGQGAVSYGYTF
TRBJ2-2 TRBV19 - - TGTGCCAGTAGTGCCCGAGGGGGAACCGGGGAGCTGTTTTTT CASSARGGTGELFF
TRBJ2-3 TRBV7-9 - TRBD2 TGTGCCAGCAGCTTAGCGGGACTAACAGATACGCAGTATTTT CASSLAGLTDTQYF
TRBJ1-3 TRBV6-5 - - TGTGCCAGCAGACCCACTCGCAACTCTGGAAACACCATATATTTT CASRPTRNSGNTIYF
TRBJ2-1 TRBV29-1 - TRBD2 TGCAGCGCGGGAGGGGTTGGTAATGAGCAGTTCTTC CSAGGVGNEQFF
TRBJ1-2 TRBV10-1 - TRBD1 TGCGCCAGCAGTAACACCCGGGACAGGGGGTCTTATGGCTACACCTTC CASSNTRDRGSYGYTF
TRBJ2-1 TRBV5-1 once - TGCGCCAGCAGCCAAGATCCGGGGTACAATGAGCAGTTCTTC CASSQDPGYNEQFF
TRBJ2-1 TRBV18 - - TGTGCCAGCTCACCCTTTGGAGACAATGAGCAGTTCTTC CASSPFGDNEQFF
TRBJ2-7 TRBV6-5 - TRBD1 TGTGCCAGCAGTTACTCAGGGACAGGCTCCTACGAGCAGTACTTC CASSYSGTGSYEQYF
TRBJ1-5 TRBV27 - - TGTGCCAGCAGGGGGGGGCAGGGGAATCGAAGGCCCCAGCATTTT CASRGGQGNRRPQHF
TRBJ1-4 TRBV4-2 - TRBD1 TGTGCCAGCAGCCAAGAGACAGGGACTAATGAAAAACTGTTTTTT CASSQETGTNEKLFF
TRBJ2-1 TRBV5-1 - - TGCGCCAGCAGCCCCCTGGCGGAGGCCCACAATGAGCAGTTCTTC CASSPLAEAHNEQFF
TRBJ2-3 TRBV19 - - TGTGCCAGTAGATTGGCCTTCACCACAGATACGCAGTATTTT CASRLAFTTDTQYF
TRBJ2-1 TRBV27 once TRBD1 TGTGCCAGCAAATTGCGCCTCGGGACAGGAAAAAACAATGAGCAGTTCTTC CASKLRLGTGKNNEQFF
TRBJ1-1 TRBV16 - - TGTGCCAGCAGCCAATCGGCAGGGAGGGCTTTCTTT CASSQSAGRAFF